This entry describes one TCR beta chain. No cognate antigen has been identified for it. The input lacks base qualities; no much larger clone sits a single base away. Libraries were prepared through the immunoSEQ multiplex PCR assay. TCRdb re-hosts the immuneACCESS table, in-frame sequences only. Its copies lack some clones; in the studies checked, an unresolved V gene accounts for under half of them, and the cause for the rest is not known. Here the sample has about 97,000 clones; more than 85% occur a single time. The ten largest clones represent 2.5% to 4% of the sample. The germline V gene (reference sequence) gives CDR1 as LNHDA and CDR2 as SQIVND. The CDR3 runs 16 residues from the cysteine to the phenylalanine. CDR3 DNA is the only sequence kept; it has 48 bases, read in frame from the first base. V trim: 3 bases; J trim: 5 bases; unmatched bases: 6. The sample originates from a study of T cell changes during pregnancy in multiple sclerosis (dated by TCRdb to the late 2010s). Turning to the overall study: The study examined how the T cell repertoire changed over the course of pregnancy in women with multiple sclerosis.

This chain is built from TRBV19 and TRBJ2-7; the central 14 bases match TRBD2. The material was peripheral blood, obtained in the second trimester of pregnancy. The receptor's source is a female donor with multiple sclerosis, enrolled in a pregnancy study. The CDR3 sequence is CASSMGLAGVRHEQYF. The DNA is TGTGCCAGTAGTATGGGACTAGCGGGAGTCCGCCACGAGCAGTACTTC.